This T cell receptor beta chain emerged from a study of CD4+ T cells in melanoma. The protocol was immunoSEQ multiplex PCR, while the TCRdb copy is restricted to in-frame clones and leaves out a portion. The data contain about 140,000 clones, 80% to 95% of them singletons. On this clone: Its antigen is unidentified.

Whole-study findings and limits: A reported correlation linked neoantigen-specific CD4+ T cells to CD8+, macrophage and B cell function. Neoantigen-specific CD4+ T cells in melanoma reportedly had diverse differentiation states.

The CDR3 loop spans 14 amino acids. Germline V gene data show CDR1 as MNHGY and CDR2 as SVAAGI. V gave up 10 bases and J gave up 2 bases; unmatched junction bases: 9. The clonotype comes from a human donor with melanoma. J is TRBJ2-7 and V is TRBV6-9; 9 bases are shared with TRBD1. CDR3 sequence (DNA): TGTGCCAACCCACCGGGACAGGGACCCTACGAGCAGTACTTC. This encodes CANPPGQGPYEQYF.